These T cell receptor beta chains were read from a single sample in a study of T cells in Graves' hyperthyroidism and ophthalmopathy. Via MiXCR, TCRdb re-called the multiplex PCR reads, giving one row per CDR3 protein. The profile shows 450,000 to 600,000 distinct CDR3 sequences, around 15% of them singletons. The specimen was blood. Receptor source: a woman in her forties with Graves' hyperthyroidism. The CDR3 runs from the conserved cysteine through the conserved F or W. D genes are given only for firm matches. Expanded clones get a size class; other rows say once, few or many, or leave the size out.

j_call clone_size d_call v_call cdr3_nt cdr3_aa
TRBJ1-1 many TRBD1 TRBV7-9 TGTGCCAGCAGCTTAGGCAGGGGGCTAAACACTGAAGCTTTCTTT CASSLGRGLNTEAFF
TRBJ2-5 few . TRBV6-1 TGTGCCAGCAGTTCCCCAGAGACCCAGTACTTC CASSSPETQYF
TRBJ2-7 many TRBD1 TRBV11-2 TGTGCCAGCAGCTTAGACCGGGACAGCTACGAGCAGTACTTC CASSLDRDSYEQYF
TRBJ2-1 many . TRBV2 TGTGCCAGCAGTTCGGAGGGGGAGCAGTTCTTC CASSSEGEQFF
TRBJ2-6 many . TRBV2 TGTGCCAGCAGCGCCCCAGGGAACGGGGCCAACGTCCTGACTTTC CASSAPGNGANVLTF
TRBJ1-1 many . TRBV28 TGTGCCAGCAGAACTCTGGGCAGCATGAACACTGAAGCTTTCTTT CASRTLGSMNTEAFF
TRBJ2-1 many TRBD2 TRBV11-2 TGTGCCAGCAGCTTAACCATCCCGGGACTAGTATCCCACAATGAGCAGTTCTTC CASSLTIPGLVSHNEQFF
TRBJ1-6 . . TRBV4-1 TGCGCCAGCAGCCAAGAAGAAGGCGGCGGTAATTCACCCCTCCACTTT CASSQEEGGGNSPLHF
TRBJ2-1 many TRBD2 TRBV4-2 TGTGCCAGCAGCCAAGACACCATTAGCGGGAGGGCCTCAGTCGAGCAGTTCTTC CASSQDTISGRASVEQFF
TRBJ2-7 few TRBD2 TRBV4-1 TGCGCCAGCAGCCAGGGGGGGACTGGAAACACCTACGAGCAGTACTTC CASSQGGTGNTYEQYF
TRBJ1-1 . . TRBV4-1 TGCGCCAGCAGCCAGTTCAAGGGGGGGACTGAAGCTTTCTTT CASSQFKGGTEAFF
TRBJ2-3 few TRBD1 TRBV18 TGTGCCAGCTCACCGTGGGACAGGGGCGAAAATACGCAGTATTTT CASSPWDRGENTQYF
TRBJ1-6 many . TRBV6-2/TRBV6-3 TGTGCCAGCAGTGCTTGGGCTATGCGGTCACCCCTCCACTTT CASSAWAMRSPLHF
TRBJ2-3 . . TRBV11-2 TGTGCCAGCAGCCCCGGCCCTGAGCGGAGCACAGATACGCAGTATTTT CASSPGPERSTDTQYF
TRBJ1-3 . . TRBV19 TGTGCCAGTAGTCCCCTTGGAGCGGGGAGAAACACCATATATTTT CASSPLGAGRNTIYF
TRBJ1-2 many . TRBV28 TGTGCCAGCAGTGACCTCACAGGGAAGGGCTACACCTTC CASSDLTGKGYTF